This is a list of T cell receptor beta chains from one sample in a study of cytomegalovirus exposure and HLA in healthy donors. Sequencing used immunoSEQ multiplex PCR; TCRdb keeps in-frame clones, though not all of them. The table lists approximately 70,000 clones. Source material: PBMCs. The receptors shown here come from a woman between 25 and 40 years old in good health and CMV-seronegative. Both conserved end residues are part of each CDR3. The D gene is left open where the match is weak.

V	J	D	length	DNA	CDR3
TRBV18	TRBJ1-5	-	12	TGTGCCAGCTCACCGGGGGGTCAGCCCCAGCATTTT	CASSPGGQPQHF
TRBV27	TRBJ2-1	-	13	TGTGCCAGCAGGCAACTAGCTACAAATGAGCAGTTCTTC	CASRQLATNEQFF
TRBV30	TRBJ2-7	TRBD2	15	TGTGCCTGGAGCAGGACTAGCGGGATACCCCACGAGCAGTACTTC	CAWSRTSGIPHEQYF
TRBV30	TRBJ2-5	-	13	TGTGCCTGGATGTCCGGGGGCCAAGAGACCCAGTACTTC	CAWMSGGQETQYF
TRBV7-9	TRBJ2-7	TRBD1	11	TGTGCCAGTCAGGGGGCCTACGAGCAGTACTTC	CASQGAYEQYF
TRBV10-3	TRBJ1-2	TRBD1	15	TGTGCCATCAGTGAGTCGACAGGGGCGAACTATGGCTACACCTTC	CAISESTGANYGYTF
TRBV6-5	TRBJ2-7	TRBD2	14	TGTGCCTCCGCCCGGCAGCCGGGGGGTTCCGAGCAGTACTTC	CASARQPGGSEQYF
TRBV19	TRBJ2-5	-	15	TGTGCCAGTAGTTGGGGACAAACCAGACAAGAGACCCAGTACTTC	CASSWGQTRQETQYF
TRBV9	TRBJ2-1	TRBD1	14	TGTGCCAGCAGCGTAACGGGACAGGGGACTGAGCAGTTCTTC	CASSVTGQGTEQFF
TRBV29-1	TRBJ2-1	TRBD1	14	TGCAGCGTTGAAGATTCCAGGGGGCTTAATGAGCAGTTCTTC	CSVEDSRGLNEQFF
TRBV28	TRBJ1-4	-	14	TGTGCCAGCAGGCGCCGGAGGGCTAATGAAAAACTGTTTTTT	CASRRRRANEKLFF
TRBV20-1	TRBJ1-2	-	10	TGCAGTGCTAGCCCCAGTGGCTACACCTTC	CSASPSGYTF
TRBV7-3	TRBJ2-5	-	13	TGTGCCAGCAGCCCGGACTACAGAGAGACCCAGTACTTC	CASSPDYRETQYF
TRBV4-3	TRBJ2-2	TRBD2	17	TGCGCCAGCAGGAAAATTAGCGGGGGACTGAGGACCGGGGAGCTGTTTTTT	CASRKISGGLRTGELFF
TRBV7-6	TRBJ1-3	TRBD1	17	TGTGCCAGCAGCTTAGCAGGGACAGCCTCCTCTGGAAACACCATATATTTT	CASSLAGTASSGNTIYF
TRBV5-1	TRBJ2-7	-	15	TGCGCCAGCAGCCCCTCGTCCCTCCAGGGCCACGAGCAGTACTTC	CASSPSSLQGHEQYF
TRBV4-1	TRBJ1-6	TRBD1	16	TGCGCCAGCAGCCGAGGACAGGGTGTAGTGAATTCACCCCTCCACTTT	CASSRGQGVVNSPLHF
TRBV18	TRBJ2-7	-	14	TGTGCCAGCTCACCTGCCAGCGTCTCCTACGAGCAGTACTTC	CASSPASVSYEQYF
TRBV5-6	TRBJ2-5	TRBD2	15	TGTGCCAGCAGCATAGCGGGAGGGCCGCAAGAGACCCAGTACTTC	CASSIAGGPQETQYF
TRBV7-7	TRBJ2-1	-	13	TGTGCTAGCAGCCCAGCACAGGGTTCTGAGCAGTTCTTC	CASSPAQGSEQFF
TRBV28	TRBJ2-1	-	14	TGTGCCAGCCGGGGGGCCCACTCCTACAATGAGCAGTTCTTC	CASRGAHSYNEQFF
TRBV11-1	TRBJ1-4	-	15	TGTGCCAGCAGCCAGGACATCGCGACTAATGAAAAACTGTTTTTT	CASSQDIATNEKLFF
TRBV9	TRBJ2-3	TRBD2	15	TGTGCCAGCCAAACCGGGACTAGCGGCACAGATACGCAGTATTTT	CASQTGTSGTDTQYF
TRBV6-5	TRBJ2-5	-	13	TGTGCCGTAATCGGGACTGCACAAGAGACCCAGTACTTC	CAVIGTAQETQYF
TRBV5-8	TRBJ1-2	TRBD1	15	TGTGCCAGCAGCTACCGGGACAGGGTAAAATATGGCTACACCTTC	CASSYRDRVKYGYTF
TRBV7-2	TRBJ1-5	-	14	TGTGCCAGCAGCCTTACGGGGAGCAATCAGCCCCAGCATTTT	CASSLTGSNQPQHF
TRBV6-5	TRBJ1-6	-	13	TGTGCCTCGGGCCCAGGGGCTGGATCACCCCTCCACTTT	CASGPGAGSPLHF
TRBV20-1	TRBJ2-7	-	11	TGCAGTGCTGGCGGGTCCTACGAGCAGTACTTC	CSAGGSYEQYF
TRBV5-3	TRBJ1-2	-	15	TGTGCCCTATCCAACGGGGGGCCCTCCGTCTATGGCTACACCTTC	CALSNGGPSVYGYTF
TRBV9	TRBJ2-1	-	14	TGTGCCAGCAGCGTAGAAAACATTCCCGGGGTGCAGTTCTTC	CASSVENIPGVQFF
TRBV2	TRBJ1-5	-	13	TGTGCCAGCAGTGAGGGCAGGAATCAGCCCCAGCATTTT	CASSEGRNQPQHF
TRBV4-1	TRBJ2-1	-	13	TGCGCCAGCAGCCTTAGCGGAGACAATGAGCAGTTCTTC	CASSLSGDNEQFF
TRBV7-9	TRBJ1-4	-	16	TGTGCCAGCAGTTTATGGGGGCCGCAGGGTGGTGAAAAACTGTTTTTT	CASSLWGPQGGEKLFF
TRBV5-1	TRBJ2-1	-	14	TGCGCCAGCAGCTCAGGGGGGCCTTTCAATGAGCAGTTCTTC	CASSSGGPFNEQFF
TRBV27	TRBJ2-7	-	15	TGTGCCAGCAGTTTAGGGCAGGGGTTAACCTACGAGCAGTACTTC	CASSLGQGLTYEQYF
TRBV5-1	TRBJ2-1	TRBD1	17	TGCGCCAGCAGCTTGGAGACAGGGGTTCGCTCCTACAATGAGCAGTTCTTC	CASSLETGVRSYNEQFF
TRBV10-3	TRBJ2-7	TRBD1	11	TGTGCCGCGCAGGGGGTCTACGAGCAGTACTTC	CAAQGVYEQYF
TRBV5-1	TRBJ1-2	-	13	TGCGCCAGCACCACGGAGGGCCTCTATGGCTACACCTTC	CASTTEGLYGYTF
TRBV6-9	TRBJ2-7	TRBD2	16	TGTGCCAGCAGTTATCCGGGGGGGGCAGGGGCCTACGAGCAGTACTTC	CASSYPGGAGAYEQYF
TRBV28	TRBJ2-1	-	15	TGTGCCAGCAGTTTAGGCGGTAGCTCCTACAATGAGCAGTTCTTC	CASSLGGSSYNEQFF
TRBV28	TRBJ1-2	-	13	TGTGCCAGCAGTTACCAGGGCGGCTATGGCTACACCTTC	CASSYQGGYGYTF
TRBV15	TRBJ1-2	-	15	TGTGCCACCAGCAGAGATCCGGCCAGGGCCCAGGGCTACACCTTC	CATSRDPARAQGYTF
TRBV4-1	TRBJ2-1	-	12	TGCGCCAGCAGCCTTGGTACAGGTGAGCAGTTCTTC	CASSLGTGEQFF